The 5 T cell receptor beta chains below were found in one sample sequenced in a study of blood T cell repertoires in COVID-19. Profiled with immunoSEQ multiplex PCR; TCRdb holds only in-frame clones, not every one. The table includes about 130,000 clones, over 85% detected once. The sample taken for sequencing was peripheral blood. The receptors derive from a man between 60 and 70 years old with COVID-19, enrolled during active disease.

J is TRBJ1-5 and V is TRBV7-2, with D possibly matching TRBD1 (5 bases). The CDR3 runs 15 residues. Trimming shortened V by 5 bases and J by 5 bases, and 16 bases separated the two germline ends. Looked up from germline, CDR1 is SGHTA and CDR2 is FQGNSA. The CDR3 is CASSPGRTLYQPQHF. The CDR3 region has the DNA TGTGCCAGCAGCCCTGGGAGGACACTTTATCAGCCCCAGCATTTT.

V usage is TRBV19 and J usage is TRBJ1-6; D is possibly TRBD1 (6 bases). Germline CDR1 reads LNHDA; CDR2 reads SQIVND (reference sequence). The CDR3 has 14 residues. V lost 4 bases and J 14 bases, leaving 18 bases between the germline ends. The CDR3 is CASSNGTPRGALHF. In DNA, the CDR3 is TGTGCCAGTAGTAACGGGACACCTAGGGGAGCCCTCCACTTT.

The rearrangement uses TRBV6-5 and TRBJ2-7; TRBD1 is a possible D gene (6 bases). This CDR3 is built from 15 residues. Deletions cut 6 bases from V and 2 bases from J, with 17 bases between. Germline lookup yields CDR1 MNHEY and CDR2 SVGAGI. Here the CDR3 DNA reads TGTGCCAGCAGCCGCGAAGTCAGGGGTCCCTACGAGCAGTACTTC. It encodes CASSREVRGPYEQYF.

This clone was seen a handful of times. Within the sample, other DNA sequences also encode this same CDR3. The CDR3 here is CASSLTGNTEAFF. DNA of the CDR3: TGCGCCAGCAGCTTGACAGGGAACACTGAAGCTTTCTTT. V is TRBV5-1 and J is TRBJ1-1; D possibly corresponds to TRBD1 (5 bases). The germline gives CDR1 SGHRS, CDR2 YFSETQ. The CDR3 consists of 13 residues. V dropped 1 base and J dropped 1 base, with 5 bases sitting between them.

V and J are TRBV7-9 and TRBJ1-1; tentatively, D is TRBD1 (5 bases). The V end lost 6 bases, the J end lost 3 bases, and 14 bases lay between the germline ends. The CDR3 runs to 14 residues. Per germline, CDR1 SEHNR and CDR2 FQNEAQ (reference sequence). DNA of the CDR3: TGTGCCAGCAGTACGCCATGGGGCCACACTGAAGCTTTCTTT. It is translated as CASSTPWGHTEAFF.